The present entry profiles one TCR beta chain with its context. The sample is drawn from a study of cytomegalovirus exposure and HLA in healthy donors. The protocol was immunoSEQ multiplex PCR, while the TCRdb copy is restricted to in-frame clones and leaves out a portion. The table includes about 140,000 clones, approximately 86% detected once. The CDR3 runs to 14 residues. V was shortened by 2 bases and J by 2 bases, with 10 bases between the two germline ends. In germline, CDR1 is SNHLY, CDR2 FYNNEI. The TCR comes from a man aged 18 to 29 in good health and CMV-seropositive. The J gene is TRBJ2-7, the V gene TRBV2, with D possibly TRBD1 on 6 matching bases. The specimen was PBMCs. The CDR3 here is CASSENRDTYEQYF. Here the CDR3 DNA reads TGTGCCAGCAGTGAAAACAGGGACACCTACGAGCAGTACTTC.